The sequence of this T cell receptor (beta chain) was determined in a study of blood T cells in healthy people across ages. Overall study context: Template switching retrieved approximately one barcoded beta molecule for each two T cells.

Primers used in a second PCR of about 7 to 12 cycles were a sample-barcoded 5' primer and a J-beta primer mix. The template-switch adaptor, which had 12 random nucleotides, put a tag on each cDNA molecule. The study obtained at least 3 million CDR3-containing paired-end reads from every sample. TCRdb independently ran MiXCR on the 5' RACE reads; one entry per CDR3 protein. The data contain around 900,000 distinct CDR3 sequences, just over 50% of them seen just once; the ten biggest clones take up over 20%. This clonotype was counted at least ten times. V shed 4 bases and J 5 bases; nucleotides not matched to a gene: 10. The CDR3 contains 14 residues. In germline, CDR1 is SQVTM, CDR2 ANQGSEA.

The receptor was derived from a woman between 55 and 75 years old in good health. Sample: blood. The J gene is TRBJ2-5, the V gene TRBV29-1, with 7 nucleotides matching TRBD2. CDR3 protein: CSVAEAGNWETQYF. Here the CDR3 DNA reads TGCAGCGTTGCCGAAGCGGGAAATTGGGAGACCCAGTACTTC. The complete variable domain, with remaining parts taken from reference TRBV29-1 and TRBJ2-5, reads SAVISQKPSRDICQRGTSLTIQCQVDSQVTMMFWYRQQPGQSLTLIATANQGSEATYESGFVIDKFPISRPNLTFSTLTVSNMSPEDSSIYLCSVAEAGNWETQYFGPGTRLLVL.